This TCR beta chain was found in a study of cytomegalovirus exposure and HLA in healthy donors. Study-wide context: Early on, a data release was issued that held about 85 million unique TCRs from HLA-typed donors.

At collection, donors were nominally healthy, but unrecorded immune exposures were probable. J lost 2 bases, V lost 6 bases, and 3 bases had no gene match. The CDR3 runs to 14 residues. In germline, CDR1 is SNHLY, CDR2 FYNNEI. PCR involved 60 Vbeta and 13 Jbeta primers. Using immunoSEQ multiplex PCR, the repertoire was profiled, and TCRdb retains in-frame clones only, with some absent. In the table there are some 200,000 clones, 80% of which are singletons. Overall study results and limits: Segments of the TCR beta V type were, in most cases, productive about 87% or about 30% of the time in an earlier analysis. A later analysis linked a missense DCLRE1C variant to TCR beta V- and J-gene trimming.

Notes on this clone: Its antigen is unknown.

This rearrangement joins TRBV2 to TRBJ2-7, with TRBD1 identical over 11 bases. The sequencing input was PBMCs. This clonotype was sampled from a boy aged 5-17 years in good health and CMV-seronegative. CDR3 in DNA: TGTGCCAGCAGGAGGGGACAGGGGGCCTACGAGCAGTACTTC. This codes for CASRRGQGAYEQYF.